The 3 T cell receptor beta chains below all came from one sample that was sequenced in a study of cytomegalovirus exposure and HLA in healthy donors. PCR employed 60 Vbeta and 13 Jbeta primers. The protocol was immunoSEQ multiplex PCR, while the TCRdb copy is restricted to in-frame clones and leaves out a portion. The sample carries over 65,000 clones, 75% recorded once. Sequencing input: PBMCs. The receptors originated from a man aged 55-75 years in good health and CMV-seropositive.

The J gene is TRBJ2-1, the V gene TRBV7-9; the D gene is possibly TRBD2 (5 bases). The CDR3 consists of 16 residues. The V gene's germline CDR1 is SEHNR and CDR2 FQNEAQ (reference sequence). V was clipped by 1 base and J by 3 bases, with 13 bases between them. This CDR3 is CASSLERRSNYNEQFF. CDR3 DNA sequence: TGTGCCAGCAGCTTAGAGAGGAGGTCCAACTACAATGAGCAGTTCTTC.

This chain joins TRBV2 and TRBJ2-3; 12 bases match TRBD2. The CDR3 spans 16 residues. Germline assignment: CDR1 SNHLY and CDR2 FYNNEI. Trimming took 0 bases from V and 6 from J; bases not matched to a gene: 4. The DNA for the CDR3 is TGTGCCAGCAGTGAAGCAGCTAGCGGGGGGGCCGATACGCAGTATTTT. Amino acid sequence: CASSEAASGGADTQYF. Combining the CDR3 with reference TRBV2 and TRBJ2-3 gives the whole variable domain EPEVTQTPSHQVTQMGQEVILRCVPISNHLYFYWYRQILGQKVEFLVSFYNNEISEKSEIFDDQFSVERPDGSNFTLKIRSTKLEDSAMYFCASSEAASGGADTQYFGPGTRLTVL.

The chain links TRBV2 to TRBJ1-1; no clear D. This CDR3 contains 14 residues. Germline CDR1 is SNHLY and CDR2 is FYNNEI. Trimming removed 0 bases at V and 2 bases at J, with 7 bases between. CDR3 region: CASSEAPRNTEAFF. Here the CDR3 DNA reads TGTGCCAGCAGTGAAGCGCCGAGAAACACTGAAGCTTTCTTT. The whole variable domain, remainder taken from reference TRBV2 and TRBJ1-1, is EPEVTQTPSHQVTQMGQEVILRCVPISNHLYFYWYRQILGQKVEFLVSFYNNEISEKSEIFDDQFSVERPDGSNFTLKIRSTKLEDSAMYFCASSEAPRNTEAFFGQGTRLTVV.